This T cell receptor beta chain was observed in a study of technical replicates of blood from several donors. The table came from immunoSEQ multiplex PCR; TCRdb's copy has only in-frame clones and leaves some out. This sample has over 70,000 clones, with more than 90% found just once. This CDR3 has 14 amino acids. The junction had 4 bases not matched to a gene; V was cut back by 0 bases and J by 5 bases. Germline V lookup: CDR1 SGHRS, CDR2 YFSETQ. Specimen: T cells isolated from PBMCs. The TCR sequence derives from a human donor in good health. The chain uses TRBV5-1 and TRBJ2-5; 7 bases agree with TRBD2. The CDR3 DNA reads as TGCGCCAGCAGCTTGGACGGGAGGATCGAGACCCAGTACTTC. This codes for CASSLDGRIETQYF.